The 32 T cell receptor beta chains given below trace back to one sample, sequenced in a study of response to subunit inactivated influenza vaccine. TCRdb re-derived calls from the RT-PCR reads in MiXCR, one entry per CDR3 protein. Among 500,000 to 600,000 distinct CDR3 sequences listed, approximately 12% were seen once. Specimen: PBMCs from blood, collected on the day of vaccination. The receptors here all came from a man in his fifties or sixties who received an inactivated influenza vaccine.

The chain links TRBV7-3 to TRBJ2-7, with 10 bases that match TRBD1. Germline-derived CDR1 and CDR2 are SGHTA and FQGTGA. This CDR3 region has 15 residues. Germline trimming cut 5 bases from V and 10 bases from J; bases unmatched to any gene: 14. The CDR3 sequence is CASSTTGGVGPVQYF. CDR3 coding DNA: TGTGCCAGCAGCACGACAGGGGGCGTGGGGCCGGTACAGTACTTC.

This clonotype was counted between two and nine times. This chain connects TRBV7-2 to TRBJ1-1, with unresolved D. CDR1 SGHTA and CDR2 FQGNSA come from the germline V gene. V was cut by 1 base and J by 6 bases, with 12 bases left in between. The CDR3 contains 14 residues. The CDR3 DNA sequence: TGTGCCAGCAGCTTAGGTGGCAGAATCCCTGAAGCTTTCTTT. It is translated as CASSLGGRIPEAFF. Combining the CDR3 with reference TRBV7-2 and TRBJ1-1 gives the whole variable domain GAGVSQSPSNKVTEKGKDVELRCDPISGHTALYWYRQSLGQGLEFLIYFQGNSAPDKSGLPSDRFSAERTGGSVSTLTIQRTQQEDSAVYLCASSLGGRIPEAFFGQGTRLTVV.

CDR3 bases: TGTGCCAGCAGCTTAATCGATGAATTCTACGAGCAGTACTTC. It codes for CASSLIDEFYEQYF. V is TRBV7-2 and J is TRBJ2-7; D is unclear. V gave up 2 bases and J gave up 3 bases, with 11 bases separating them. The CDR3 runs 14 residues. CDR1 SGHTA and CDR2 FQGNSA come from the germline V gene.

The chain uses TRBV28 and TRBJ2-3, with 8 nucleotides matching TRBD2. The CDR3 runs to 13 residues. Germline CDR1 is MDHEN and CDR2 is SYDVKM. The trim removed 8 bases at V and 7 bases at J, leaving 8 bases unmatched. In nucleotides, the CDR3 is TGTGCCAGCGAGCGGGAGCCGACAAATACGCAGTATTTT. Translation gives CASEREPTNTQYF. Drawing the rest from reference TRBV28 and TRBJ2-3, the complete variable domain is DVKVTQSSRYLVKRTGEKVFLECVQDMDHENMFWYRQDPGLGLRLIYFSYDVKMKEKGDIPEGYSVSREKKERFSLILESASTNQTSMYLCASEREPTNTQYFGPGTRLTVL.

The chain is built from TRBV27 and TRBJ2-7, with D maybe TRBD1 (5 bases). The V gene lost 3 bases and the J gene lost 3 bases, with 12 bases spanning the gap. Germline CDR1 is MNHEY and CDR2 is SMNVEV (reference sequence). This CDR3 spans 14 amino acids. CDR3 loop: CASSFFRRGYEQYF. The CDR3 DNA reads TGTGCCAGCAGTTTCTTCCGTAGGGGCTACGAGCAGTACTTC.

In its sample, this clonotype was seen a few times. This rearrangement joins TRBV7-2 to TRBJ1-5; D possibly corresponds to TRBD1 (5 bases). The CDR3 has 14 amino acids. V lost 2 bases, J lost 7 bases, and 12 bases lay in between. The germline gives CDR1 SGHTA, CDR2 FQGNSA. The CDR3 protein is CASSLNGGNQPQHF. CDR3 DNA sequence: TGTGCCAGCAGCTTAAATGGGGGGAACCAGCCCCAGCATTTT.

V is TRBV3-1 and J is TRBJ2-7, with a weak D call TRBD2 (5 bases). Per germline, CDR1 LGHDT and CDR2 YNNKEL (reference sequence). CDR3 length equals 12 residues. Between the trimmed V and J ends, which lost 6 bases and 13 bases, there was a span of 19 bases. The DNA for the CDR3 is TGTGCCAGCAGTCTCATGGGAGCCGCCCAATACTTC. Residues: CASSLMGAAQYF.

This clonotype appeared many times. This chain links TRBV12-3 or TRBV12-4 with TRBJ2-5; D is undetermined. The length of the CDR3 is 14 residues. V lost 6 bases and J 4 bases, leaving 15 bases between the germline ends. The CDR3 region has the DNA TGTGCCAGCAGCCCCGATGGGTTGGGAGAGACCCAGTACTTC. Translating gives CASSPDGLGETQYF.

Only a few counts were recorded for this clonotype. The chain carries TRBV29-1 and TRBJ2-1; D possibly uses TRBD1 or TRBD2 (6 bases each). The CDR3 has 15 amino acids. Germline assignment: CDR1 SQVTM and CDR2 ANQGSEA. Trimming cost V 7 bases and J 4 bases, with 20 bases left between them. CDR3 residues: CSAPTVEGGYNEQFF. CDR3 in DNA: TGCAGCGCGCCTACAGTCGAGGGGGGTTACAATGAGCAGTTCTTC.

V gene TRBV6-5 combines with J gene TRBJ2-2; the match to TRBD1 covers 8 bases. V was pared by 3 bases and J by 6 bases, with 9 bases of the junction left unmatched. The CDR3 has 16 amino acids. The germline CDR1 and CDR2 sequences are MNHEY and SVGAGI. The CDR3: CASSYFGGTGPGELFF. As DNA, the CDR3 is TGTGCCAGCAGTTATTTCGGTGGGACAGGTCCCGGGGAGCTGTTTTTT.

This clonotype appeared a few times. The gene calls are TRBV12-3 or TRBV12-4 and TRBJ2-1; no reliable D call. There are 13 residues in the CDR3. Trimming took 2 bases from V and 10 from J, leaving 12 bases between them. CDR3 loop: CASSLSGGGEQFF. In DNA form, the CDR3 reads TGTGCCAGCAGTTTATCTGGCGGTGGGGAGCAGTTCTTC.

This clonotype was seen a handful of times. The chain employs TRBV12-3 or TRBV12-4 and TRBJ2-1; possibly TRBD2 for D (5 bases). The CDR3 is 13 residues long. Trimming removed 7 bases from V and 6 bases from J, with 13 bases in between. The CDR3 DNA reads TGTGCCAGCACAGTTCGAGGAGGCAATGAGCAGTTCTTC. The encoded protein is CASTVRGGNEQFF.

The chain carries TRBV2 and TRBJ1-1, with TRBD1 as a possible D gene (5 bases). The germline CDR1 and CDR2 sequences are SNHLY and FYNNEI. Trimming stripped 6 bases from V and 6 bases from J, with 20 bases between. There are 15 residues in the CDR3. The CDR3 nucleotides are TGTGCCAGCAGAAAGGTGGGGCTTGGGGACGCTGAAGCTTTCTTT. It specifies CASRKVGLGDAEAFF.

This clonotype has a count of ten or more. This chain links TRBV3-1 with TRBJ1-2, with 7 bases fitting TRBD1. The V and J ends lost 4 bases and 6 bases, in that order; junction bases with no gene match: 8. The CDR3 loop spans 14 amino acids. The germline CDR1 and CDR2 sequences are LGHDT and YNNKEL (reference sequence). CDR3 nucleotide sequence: TGTGCCAGCAGCCTAATGACAGGGACCCATGGCTACACCTTC. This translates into CASSLMTGTHGYTF.

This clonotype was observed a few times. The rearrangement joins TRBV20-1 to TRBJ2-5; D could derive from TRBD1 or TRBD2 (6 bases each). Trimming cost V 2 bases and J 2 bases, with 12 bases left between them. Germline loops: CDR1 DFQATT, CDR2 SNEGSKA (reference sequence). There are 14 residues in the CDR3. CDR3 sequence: CSARSTGGQETQYF. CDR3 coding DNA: TGCAGTGCTAGATCGACAGGAGGGCAAGAGACCCAGTACTTC.

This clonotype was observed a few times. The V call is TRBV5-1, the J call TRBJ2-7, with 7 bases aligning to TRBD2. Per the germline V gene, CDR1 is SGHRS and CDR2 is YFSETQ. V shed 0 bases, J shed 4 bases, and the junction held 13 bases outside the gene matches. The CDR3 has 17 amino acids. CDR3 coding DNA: TGCGCCAGCAGCTTGGCCCTTTCGGCTAGCGGATCTTACGAGCAGTACTTC. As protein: CASSLALSASGSYEQYF.

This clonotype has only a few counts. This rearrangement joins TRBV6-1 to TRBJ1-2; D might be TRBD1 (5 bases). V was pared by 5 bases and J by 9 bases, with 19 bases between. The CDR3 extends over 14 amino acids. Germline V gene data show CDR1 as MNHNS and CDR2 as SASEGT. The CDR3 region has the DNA TGTGCCAGCAGTCCGGCGCGGGGCGCGGGTAGCTACACCTTC. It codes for CASSPARGAGSYTF.

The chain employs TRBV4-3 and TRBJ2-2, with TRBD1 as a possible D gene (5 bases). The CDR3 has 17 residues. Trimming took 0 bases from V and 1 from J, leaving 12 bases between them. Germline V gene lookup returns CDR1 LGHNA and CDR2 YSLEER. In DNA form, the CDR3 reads TGCGCCAGCAGCCAAGATTTCCCACAGGAGAACACCGGGGAGCTGTTTTTT. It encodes CASSQDFPQENTGELFF.

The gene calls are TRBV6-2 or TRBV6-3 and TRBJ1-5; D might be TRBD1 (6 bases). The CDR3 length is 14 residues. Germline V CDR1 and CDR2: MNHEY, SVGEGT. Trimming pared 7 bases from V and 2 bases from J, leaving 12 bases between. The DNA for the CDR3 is TGTGCCAGCAATCCGGGACAAGGCAATCAGCCCCAGCATTTT. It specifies CASNPGQGNQPQHF.

CDR3 residues: CASSVVSSYGYTF. CDR3 DNA sequence: TGTGCCAGCAGCGTAGTAAGTTCCTATGGCTACACCTTC. The chain recombines TRBV9 with TRBJ1-2; no reliable D call. V gave up 0 bases and J gave up 4 bases, with 7 bases separating them. The length of the CDR3 is 13 residues. Per the germline V gene, CDR1 is SGDLS and CDR2 is YYNGEE.

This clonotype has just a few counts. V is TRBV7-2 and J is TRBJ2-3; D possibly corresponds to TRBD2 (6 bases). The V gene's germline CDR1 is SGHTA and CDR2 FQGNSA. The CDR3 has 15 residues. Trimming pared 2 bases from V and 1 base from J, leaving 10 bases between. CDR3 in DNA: TGTGCCAGCAGCTTACAAGCGGGTGGCACAGATACGCAGTATTTT. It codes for CASSLQAGGTDTQYF.

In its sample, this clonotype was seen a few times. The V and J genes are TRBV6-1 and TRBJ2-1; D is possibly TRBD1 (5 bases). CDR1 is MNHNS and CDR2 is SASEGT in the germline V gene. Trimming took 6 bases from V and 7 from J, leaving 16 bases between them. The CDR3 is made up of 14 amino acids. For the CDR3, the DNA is TGTGCCAGCAGCCCGCAAGGCAGGGCAAATGAGCAGTTCTTC. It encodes CASSPQGRANEQFF.

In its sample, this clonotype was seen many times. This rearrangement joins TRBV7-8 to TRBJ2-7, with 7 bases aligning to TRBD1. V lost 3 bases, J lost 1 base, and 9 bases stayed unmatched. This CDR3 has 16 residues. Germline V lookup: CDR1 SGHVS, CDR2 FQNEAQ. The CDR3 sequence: CASSFDRESTSYEQYF. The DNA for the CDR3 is TGTGCCAGCAGCTTCGACAGGGAATCGACATCCTACGAGCAGTACTTC.

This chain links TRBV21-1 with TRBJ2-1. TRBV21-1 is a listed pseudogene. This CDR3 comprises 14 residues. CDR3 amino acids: CASSKNQAYNEQFF. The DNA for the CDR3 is TGTGCCAGCAGCAAAAATCAAGCATACAATGAGCAGTTCTTC.

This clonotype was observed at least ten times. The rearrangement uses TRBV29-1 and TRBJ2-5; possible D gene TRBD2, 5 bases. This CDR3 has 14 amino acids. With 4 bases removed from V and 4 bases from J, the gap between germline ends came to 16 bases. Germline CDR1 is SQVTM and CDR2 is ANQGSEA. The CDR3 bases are TGCAGCGTTGTGTCAACTCTCGGGGTAGAGACCCAGTACTTC. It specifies CSVVSTLGVETQYF.

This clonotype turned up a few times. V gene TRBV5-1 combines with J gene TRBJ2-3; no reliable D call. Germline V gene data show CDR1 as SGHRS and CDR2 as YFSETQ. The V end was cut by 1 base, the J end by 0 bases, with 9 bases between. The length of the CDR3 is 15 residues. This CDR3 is CASSLKVTSTDTQYF. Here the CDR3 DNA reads TGCGCCAGCAGCTTGAAGGTCACTAGCACAGATACGCAGTATTTT.

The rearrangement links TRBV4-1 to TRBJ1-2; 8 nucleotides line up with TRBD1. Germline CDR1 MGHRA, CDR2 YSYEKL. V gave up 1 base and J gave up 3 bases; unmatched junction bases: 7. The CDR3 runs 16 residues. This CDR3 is CASSQGQGARDYGYTF. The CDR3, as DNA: TGCGCCAGCAGCCAAGGGCAGGGGGCGCGGGACTATGGCTACACCTTC.

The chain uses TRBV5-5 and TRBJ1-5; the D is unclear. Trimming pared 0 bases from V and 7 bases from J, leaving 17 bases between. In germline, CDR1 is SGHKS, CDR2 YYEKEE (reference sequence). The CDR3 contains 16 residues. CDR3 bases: TGTGCCAGCAGCTTGGCTGCGGACCCAAGACGACAGCCCCAGCATTTT. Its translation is CASSLAADPRRQPQHF.

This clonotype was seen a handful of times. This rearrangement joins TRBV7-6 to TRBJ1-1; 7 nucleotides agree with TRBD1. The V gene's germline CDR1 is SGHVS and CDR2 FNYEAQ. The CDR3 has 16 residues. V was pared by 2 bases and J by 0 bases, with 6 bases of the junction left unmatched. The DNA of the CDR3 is TGTGCCAGCAGCTTAACACCGGGACAGATGAACACTGAAGCTTTCTTT. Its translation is CASSLTPGQMNTEAFF.

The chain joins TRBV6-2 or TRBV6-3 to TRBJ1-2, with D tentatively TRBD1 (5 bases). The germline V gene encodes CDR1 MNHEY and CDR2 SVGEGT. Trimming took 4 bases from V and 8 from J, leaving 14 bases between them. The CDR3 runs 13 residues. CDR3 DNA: TGTGCCAGCAGTTCAAACAGGATAAGGGGCTACACCTTC. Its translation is CASSSNRIRGYTF.

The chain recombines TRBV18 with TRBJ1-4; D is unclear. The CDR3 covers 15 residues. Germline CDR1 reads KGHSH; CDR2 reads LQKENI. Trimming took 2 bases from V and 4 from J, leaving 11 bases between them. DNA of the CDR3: TGTGCCAGCTCACCAACGACACAGAATAATGAAAAACTGTTTTTT. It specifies CASSPTTQNNEKLFF. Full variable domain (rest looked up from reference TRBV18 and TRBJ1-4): NAGVMQNPRHLVRRRGQEARLRCSPMKGHSHVYWYRQLPEEGLKFMVYLQKENIIDESGMPKERFSAEFPKEGPSILRIQQVVRGDSAAYFCASSPTTQNNEKLFFGSGTQLSVL.

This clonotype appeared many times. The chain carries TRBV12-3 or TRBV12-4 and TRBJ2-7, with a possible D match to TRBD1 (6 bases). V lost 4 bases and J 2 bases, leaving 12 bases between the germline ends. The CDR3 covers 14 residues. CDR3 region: CASSSITGPYEQYF. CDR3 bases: TGTGCCAGCAGTTCTATAACAGGGCCCTACGAGCAGTACTTC.